One and the same sample provided the 32 T cell receptor beta chains below, sequenced in a study of blood T cells in healthy people across ages (dated by TCRdb to between 2015 and 2016). Library creation used 5' RACE. TCRdb shows the sequencer as Illumina HiSeq 2500. A second 7 to 11 cycle PCR used a sample-barcoded 5' primer and a J-beta primer mix. TCRdb reran the public reads through fastp at Q25 and MiXCR, keeping productive beta chains. Identical CDR3 proteins give one entry, which carries the most common genes and DNA. Here the sample has some 750,000 distinct CDR3 sequences; 22% occur a single time. The ten largest account for about 22% of the sample. The sequenced sample was blood. All receptors come from a man in his 70s in good health.

This clonotype has a handful of counts. The chain links TRBV20-1 to TRBJ1-4; no clear D gene. Trimming took 6 bases from V and 8 from J, leaving 19 bases between them. The CDR3 extends over 14 amino acids. CDR1 is DFQATT and CDR2 is SNEGSKA in the germline V gene (reference sequence). In DNA form, the CDR3 reads TGCAGTGCCCAGCTGGAACCCGGGTCGGAAAAACTGTTTTTT. This sequence encodes CSAQLEPGSEKLFF.

This clonotype was observed a few times. CDR3 sequence (DNA): TGCGCCAGCAGCTTGCAGGGTAAATTCGAGAATGAGCAGTTCTTC. Translating gives CASSLQGKFENEQFF. The rearrangement links TRBV5-1 to TRBJ2-1; a possible D gene is TRBD1 (5 bases). CDR1 and CDR2 from the germline V gene are SGHRS and YFSETQ. The CDR3 loop spans 15 amino acids. Trimming pared 1 base from V and 7 bases from J, leaving 15 bases between. The whole variable domain, remainder taken from reference TRBV5-1 and TRBJ2-1, is KAGVTQTPRYLIKTRGQQVTLSCSPISGHRSVSWYQQTPGQGLQFLFEYFSETQRNKGNFPGRFSGRQFSNSRSEMNVSTLELGDSALYLCASSLQGKFENEQFFGPGTRLTVL.

This clonotype was counted a few times. This chain uses TRBV2 with TRBJ1-2, with TRBD1 identical over 8 bases. Germline V lookup: CDR1 SNHLY, CDR2 FYNNEI. This CDR3 has 13 residues. With 8 bases clipped from V and 3 bases from J, the junction kept 5 bases outside the gene matches. CDR3 amino acids: CASLPGQDYGYTF. The CDR3 DNA sequence: TGTGCCAGCTTGCCGGGACAGGACTATGGCTACACCTTC. The variable domain in full, completed from reference TRBV2 and TRBJ1-2, reads EPEVTQTPSHQVTQMGQEVILRCVPISNHLYFYWYRQILGQKVEFLVSFYNNEISEKSEIFDDQFSVERPDGSNFTLKIRSTKLEDSAMYFCASLPGQDYGYTFGSGTRLTVV.

There are a few counts of this clonotype. The CDR3 coding sequence is TGTGCCACCAGTGAGAACCGGGACACCCTGACCCAGTACTTC. This sequence encodes CATSENRDTLTQYF. The rearrangement joins TRBV24-1 to TRBJ2-5; TRBD1 might be the D (6 bases). This CDR3 has 14 amino acids. Germline-derived CDR1 and CDR2 are KGHDR and SFDVKD. V lost 4 bases and J lost 7, with 15 bases in between.

This clonotype was seen a handful of times. This sequence joins TRBV6-1 and TRBJ2-4; 14 nucleotides match TRBD2. The germline V gene has CDR1 MNHNS and CDR2 SASEGT. The CDR3 totals 18 residues. J gave up 1 base and V 8 bases, and 10 bases lay outside the gene matches. CDR3 sequence reads: CASCGGLAGEGAKNIQYF. CDR3 coding DNA: TGTGCCAGCTGTGGGGGACTAGCGGGAGAGGGGGCCAAAAACATTCAGTACTTC.

The chain links TRBV11-2 to TRBJ1-5; D remains unclear. V lost 5 bases and J 3 bases, leaving 8 bases between the germline ends. Looked up from germline, CDR1 is SGHAT and CDR2 is FQNNGV. CDR3 length equals 13 residues. Here the CDR3 DNA reads TGTGCCAGCAGCGGGCCCTACAATCAGCCCCAGCATTTT. It translates to CASSGPYNQPQHF.

This clonotype has only a few counts. This chain's CDR3 is CASSPTPPFTEAFF. The CDR3 region has the DNA TGTGCCAGCAGTCCAACCCCCCCGTTCACTGAAGCTTTCTTT. V gene TRBV6-6 combines with J gene TRBJ1-1; D unresolved. The length of the CDR3 is 14 residues. The germline V and J ends were trimmed by 5 bases and 4 bases, with 14 bases remaining between them. Germline-derived CDR1 and CDR2 are MNHNY and SVGAGI (reference sequence).

This clonotype was found a few times. Since a much larger clone is just one base distant, this may be a read error. The chain recombines TRBV18 with TRBJ2-1; D is perhaps TRBD2 (6 bases). This CDR3 spans 15 amino acids. In germline, CDR1 is KGHSH, CDR2 LQKENI. CDR3 residues: CASPPRGLALNEQFF. Written as DNA, the CDR3 is TGTGCCAGCCCACCGCGGGGACTCGCCCTCAATGAGCAGTTCTTC.

This sequence joins TRBV29-1 and TRBJ2-2; D is perhaps TRBD1 (6 bases). CDR1 is SQVTM, CDR2 ANQGSEA, per germline. The CDR3 has 14 residues. With 3 bases removed from V and 6 bases from J, the gap between germline ends came to 14 bases. This CDR3 reads CSVEGQQGPGELFF. The CDR3 coding sequence is TGCAGCGTTGAGGGACAACAAGGTCCCGGGGAGCTGTTTTTT.

The V call is TRBV20-1, the J call TRBJ1-2; no definite D call. The germline V gene encodes CDR1 DFQATT and CDR2 SNEGSKA (reference sequence). Trimming shortened V by 6 bases and J by 7 bases, and 15 bases separated the two germline ends. The CDR3 totals 12 residues. CDR3 sequence: CSAGRHGGGYTF. CDR3 sequence (DNA): TGCAGTGCGGGTAGACACGGAGGTGGCTACACCTTC.

This clonotype has a handful of counts. CDR3 nucleotide sequence: TGCGCCAGCAGCTCCGGGACTAGCGCCCAAGAGACCCAGTACTTC. Amino acids: CASSSGTSAQETQYF. The rearrangement joins TRBV5-1 to TRBJ2-5; 10 positions agree with TRBD2. Trimming removed 3 bases from V and 1 base from J; junction bases left unmatched: 3. The germline V gene encodes CDR1 SGHRS and CDR2 YFSETQ. The CDR3 spans 15 residues.

The chain employs TRBV6-5 and TRBJ2-5; D not certain. The J call is in doubt because the DNA end fits TRBJ2-7 better. Germline lookup yields CDR1 MNHEY and CDR2 SVGAGI. This CDR3 contains 14 residues. This chain's CDR3 is CASSYVKNSYEQYF. The CDR3 DNA reads as TGTGCCAGCAGTTACGTCAAGAACTCCTACGAGCAGTACTTC.

The sample holds a few counts of this clonotype. The chain uses TRBV6-1 and TRBJ2-2, with TRBD2 matching over 11 bases. V shed 6 bases, J shed 0 bases, and the junction held 12 bases outside the gene matches. Per the germline V gene, CDR1 is MNHNS and CDR2 is SASEGT. CDR3 length equals 19 residues. The CDR3, as DNA: TGTGCCAGCAGGTCCAGGGCCCTAGCGGGAGGCGCGAACACCGGGGAGCTGTTTTTT. Translation: CASRSRALAGGANTGELFF.

This chain links TRBV7-6 with TRBJ2-3; 10 nucleotides agree with TRBD2. V dropped 2 bases and J dropped 2; count of bases not matched to a gene: 4. Looked up from germline, CDR1 is SGHVS and CDR2 is FNYEAQ. This CDR3 has 16 residues. CDR3 in amino acids: CASSLRTSGNTDTQYF. DNA for the CDR3: TGTGCCAGCAGCTTAAGGACTAGCGGAAACACAGATACGCAGTATTTT. The full variable domain, in which reference TRBV7-6 and TRBJ2-3 provide the parts outside the CDR3, is GAGVSQSPRYKVTKRGQDVALRCDPISGHVSLYWYRQALGQGPEFLTYFNYEAQQDKSGLPNDRFSAERPEGSISTLTIQRTEQRDSAMYRCASSLRTSGNTDTQYFGPGTRLTVL.

This clonotype was picked up a small number of times. The rearrangement links TRBV12-3 or TRBV12-4 to TRBJ2-3; TRBD1 matches 9 bases. The CDR3 runs to 15 residues. V gave up 1 base and J gave up 7 bases; unmatched junction bases: 6. Here the CDR3 DNA reads TGTGCCAGCAGTTTAGGACAGGGGGTTCGGAATACGCAGTATTTT. The encoded protein is CASSLGQGVRNTQYF.

The table lists this clonotype with a few counts. V is TRBV12-3 or TRBV12-4 and J is TRBJ2-1; D is unresolved. This CDR3 comprises 12 residues. V dropped 3 bases and J dropped 8 bases, with 8 bases sitting between them. Here the CDR3 DNA reads TGTGCCAGCAGTTTGATCCAATATGAGCAGTTCTTC. Its translation is CASSLIQYEQFF.

The chain uses TRBV6-4 and TRBJ2-1; TRBD1 matches 9 bases. Germline CDR1 reads MRHNA; CDR2 reads SNTAGT. Trimming cost V 5 bases and J 5 bases; bases outside gene matches: 7. The length of the CDR3 is 15 residues. The CDR3 coding sequence is TGTGCCAGCAGTCCTGGGACAGGGTCCCACAATGAGCAGTTCTTC. Translation: CASSPGTGSHNEQFF.

This clonotype was found a few times. In DNA form, the CDR3 reads TGTGCCAGCAGGCTGGGACTAGCGTTTGATGAGCAGTTCTTC. It specifies CASRLGLAFDEQFF. This chain joins TRBV12-3 or TRBV12-4 and TRBJ2-1; 10 nucleotides line up with TRBD2. The CDR3 loop spans 14 amino acids. Unmatched junction bases numbered 7, after V lost 6 bases and J lost 8 bases.

This chain joins TRBV3-1 and TRBJ2-3; D perhaps matches TRBD2 (7 bases). The germline gives CDR1 LGHDT, CDR2 YNNKEL (reference sequence). V gave up 2 bases and J gave up 1 base, with 19 bases separating them. The CDR3 sequence is 18 residues long. The CDR3 DNA reads as TGTGCCAGCAGCCAAACGAAAAAGGTCGGGGGGCGCACAGATACGCAGTATTTT. Protein sequence: CASSQTKKVGGRTDTQYF.

This clonotype was seen only a few times. This chain joins TRBV7-8 and TRBJ2-3; TRBD2 matches 11 bases. V shed 4 bases, J shed 5 bases, and the junction held 11 bases outside the gene matches. This CDR3 contains 17 residues. Per the germline V gene, CDR1 is SGHVS and CDR2 is FQNEAQ. CDR3 bases: TGTGCCAGCAGCTCCCGACGTAGCGGGGGGGGCCGAGATACGCAGTATTTT. It is translated as CASSSRRSGGGRDTQYF.

This clonotype was counted at least ten times. The chain employs TRBV4-2 and TRBJ2-2, with D perhaps matching TRBD1 (6 bases). The germline CDR1 and CDR2 sequences are LGHNA and YNFKEQ. The CDR3 consists of 18 residues. V dropped 2 bases and J dropped 4 bases, with 20 bases sitting between them. The CDR3 loop reads CASSQSQTWDTSTGELFF. The CDR3 region has the DNA TGTGCCAGCAGCCAATCGCAGACTTGGGACACCTCCACCGGGGAGCTGTTTTTT.

V usage is TRBV20-1 and J usage is TRBJ1-1; TRBD1 is a possible D gene (6 bases). Trimming left V 0 bases short and J 9 bases short, with 17 bases between. Germline V CDR1 and CDR2: DFQATT, SNEGSKA (reference sequence). The CDR3 has 14 amino acids. The CDR3 here is CSARDKGVGYQAFF. The CDR3 region has the DNA TGCAGTGCTAGAGATAAGGGGGTAGGGTATCAAGCTTTCTTT.

This clonotype was detected a few times. This chain joins TRBV6-5 and TRBJ1-1; the D gene is possibly TRBD1 (6 bases). The germline V gene has CDR1 MNHEY and CDR2 SVGAGI. V was trimmed by 7 bases and J by 0 bases, leaving 12 bases between them. The CDR3 has 14 residues. CDR3 region: CASIPNRVNTEAFF. DNA of the CDR3: TGTGCCAGCATCCCTAACAGGGTGAACACTGAAGCTTTCTTT.

A few counts support this clonotype. This chain uses TRBV9 with TRBJ2-5, with a tentative D call TRBD2 (6 bases). The DNA end lines up better with TRBJ2-1; the J call may be wrong. Germline V gene data show CDR1 as SGDLS and CDR2 as YYNGEE. CDR3 length: 14 residues. The CDR3 DNA is TGTGCCAGCACAGGTAGCGGATCCTACAATGAGCAGTTCTTC. Residues: CASTGSGSYNEQFF.

V usage is TRBV11-2 and J usage is TRBJ2-3, with D possibly called TRBD1 or TRBD2 (5 bases each). The CDR3 spans 14 residues. Germline values: CDR1 SGHAT, CDR2 FQNNGV. Deletions cut 1 base from V and 4 bases from J, with 9 bases between. CDR3 bases: TGTGCCAGCAGCTTAGGGGACCGACCAGATACGCAGTATTTT. It yields the protein CASSLGDRPDTQYF.

This clonotype was detected a few times. The CDR3 loop is CSVRASDRYNEQFF. CDR3 DNA sequence: TGCAGCGTTCGGGCCTCGGACAGATACAATGAGCAGTTCTTC. The gene calls are TRBV29-1 and TRBJ2-1; maybe TRBD1 (6 bases). CDR1 and CDR2 from the germline V gene are SQVTM and ANQGSEA. V lost 5 bases, J lost 4 bases, and 15 bases lay in between. The length of the CDR3 is 14 residues.

This clonotype was picked up one time. V is TRBV11-2 and J is TRBJ2-1; D may correspond to TRBD1 or TRBD2 (5 bases each). The germline gives CDR1 SGHAT, CDR2 FQNNGV. This CDR3 contains 12 residues. V shed 4 bases and J shed 10 bases, with 11 bases lying between them. The CDR3: CASSSGDVEQFF. In nucleotides, the CDR3 is TGTGCCAGCAGCTCTGGGGACGTGGAGCAGTTCTTC.

A few counts support this clonotype. J is TRBJ1-1 and V is TRBV3-1, with TRBD1 identical over 9 bases. The CDR3 extends over 14 amino acids. The germline V gene encodes CDR1 LGHDT and CDR2 YNNKEL (reference sequence). V lost 4 bases, J lost 5 bases, and 5 bases stayed unmatched. The CDR3 reads CASSREDRGTEAFF. The CDR3 DNA reads TGTGCCAGCAGCCGGGAGGACAGGGGTACTGAAGCTTTCTTT.

This clonotype was seen a handful of times. The V call is TRBV6-5, the J call TRBJ2-2; perhaps TRBD1 as D (6 bases). Between the trimmed V and J ends, which lost 6 bases and 7 bases, there was a span of 15 bases. The CDR3 is made up of 14 amino acids. In germline, CDR1 is MNHEY, CDR2 SVGAGI. The CDR3 reads CASRRDQGFGELFF. In DNA, the CDR3 is TGTGCCAGCAGGCGTGATCAGGGGTTCGGGGAGCTGTTTTTT.

This clonotype was detected a few times. The chain recombines TRBV2 with TRBJ2-3, with 11 bases lining up with TRBD2. Trimming removed 5 bases from V and 5 bases from J; junction bases left unmatched: 9. The germline CDR1 and CDR2 sequences are SNHLY and FYNNEI. This CDR3 comprises 16 residues. The CDR3 loop is CASSLAGGPPVDTQYF. The CDR3 DNA is TGTGCCAGCAGTTTAGCGGGGGGGCCTCCGGTAGATACGCAGTATTTT.

In its sample, this clonotype was seen many times. At one of its ends the junction is not consistent with the germline gene, which may arise from a read error. The V call is TRBV12-3 or TRBV12-4, the J call TRBJ2-3; TRBD2 might be the D (5 bases). The CDR3 is 14 amino acids. The CDR3 nucleotides are TGTGCCAGCAGCTTAGCGCTCGGCACAGATACGCAGTATTTT. Its translation: CASSLALGTDTQYF.

The V call is TRBV7-2, the J call TRBJ1-5; D gene ambiguous. Trimming took 5 bases from V and 5 from J, leaving 16 bases between them. This CDR3 contains 15 residues. Looked up from germline, CDR1 is SGHTA and CDR2 is FQGNSA. The chain's CDR3 is CASSRSSMSHQPQHF. CDR3 sequence (DNA): TGTGCCAGCAGCCGGAGCAGTATGAGCCATCAGCCCCAGCATTTT.